One sample yielded the 5 T cell receptor beta chains listed below, sequenced in a study of beta chain features in type 1 diabetes. Overall study findings and caveats: Shortening of TCRB CDR3s, moderate but significant, appeared in all four CD4+ subsets of Type 1 diabetes patients.

Their target antigens are unknown. Expressed TCRB transcripts were sequenced, since all the RNA that had been isolated was reverse transcribed. The data were produced by immunoSEQ multiplex PCR, yet TCRdb's version contains in-frame clones alone and is incomplete. The sample records 150,000 to 200,000 clones, 7.8% being singletons. Sequencing used central memory CD4+ T cells from blood. All receptors come from a woman aged 40 to 49 with type 1 diabetes.

This chain connects TRBV4-2 to TRBJ2-1, with TRBD2 matching 8 bases. J lost 6 bases, V lost 0 bases, and 7 bases had no gene match. CDR1 is LGHNA and CDR2 is YNFKEQ in the germline V gene. There are 16 residues in the CDR3. The CDR3 nucleotides are TGTGCCAGCAGCCAAGATCGTAGCGGGGCCCGCAATGAGCAGTTCTTC. Translating it yields CASSQDRSGARNEQFF.

The chain has TRBV6-1 and TRBJ1-3; D not resolved. Germline V lookup: CDR1 MNHNS, CDR2 SASEGT. The CDR3 extends over 14 amino acids. V was clipped by 5 bases and J by 5 bases, with 13 bases between them. This chain's CDR3 is CASSFMGSRNTIYF. CDR3 in DNA: TGTGCCAGCAGTTTCATGGGTAGCAGAAACACCATATATTTT.

This clone was recorded a few times. V and J are TRBV5-4 and TRBJ2-5, with D possibly being TRBD2 (5 bases). Germline CDR1 is SGHNT and CDR2 is YYREEE (reference sequence). Trimming pared 4 bases from V and 0 bases from J, leaving 13 bases between. The CDR3 contains 15 residues. CDR3 protein: CASSPDGNHQETQYF. Written as DNA, the CDR3 is TGTGCCAGCAGCCCAGACGGGAACCACCAAGAGACCCAGTACTTC.

This clone was observed a few times. CDR3 amino acids: CASSPTLPRTGELFF. The CDR3 DNA reads as TGCGCCAGCAGCCCGACATTACCGAGAACCGGGGAGCTGTTTTTT. The rearrangement uses TRBV5-1 and TRBJ2-2; no definite D call. Germline-derived CDR1 and CDR2 are SGHRS and YFSETQ. The CDR3 has 15 amino acids. The V end lost 4 bases, the J end lost 5 bases, and 15 bases lay between the germline ends.

The chain joins TRBV10-2 to TRBJ2-1; 9 bases align to TRBD1. The CDR3 spans 14 residues. Trimming took 3 bases from V and 9 from J; bases not matched to a gene: 6. CDR1 is WSHSY, CDR2 SAAADI, per germline. The CDR3: CASSDGTGLSEQFF. DNA for the CDR3: TGCGCCAGCAGTGATGGGACAGGGTTAAGTGAGCAGTTCTTC.